This TCR beta chain was sequenced for a study of blood T cell repertoires in COVID-19. TCRdb keeps only in-frame clones here, not all; method: immunoSEQ multiplex PCR. The sample includes roughly 250,000 clones, around 90% of them seen just once. Trimming cost V 1 base and J 6 bases; bases outside gene matches: 7. This CDR3 has 16 residues. Looked up from germline, CDR1 is MNHNS and CDR2 is SASEGT. The receptor's source is a man between 60 and 75 years old who had recovered from COVID-19. V usage is TRBV6-1 and J usage is TRBJ1-5; 9 nucleotides match TRBD1. Sequencing input: peripheral blood. CDR3 amino acids: CASSEGVQGAVQPQHF. The CDR3 DNA is TGTGCCAGCAGTGAAGGTGTACAGGGGGCGGTTCAGCCCCAGCATTTT.